This T cell receptor (beta chain) was recovered during a study of control samples from healthy donors and cancer patients. The CDR3 length is 13 residues. Germline loops: CDR1 LGHDT, CDR2 YNNKEL (reference sequence). V gave up 0 bases and J gave up 6 bases, with 6 bases separating them. The table came from immunoSEQ multiplex PCR; TCRdb's copy has only in-frame clones and leaves some out. The sample has 60,000 to 75,000 clones, nearly 85% seen once. This rearrangement joins TRBV3-1 (or the pseudogene TRBV3-2) to TRBJ2-1; D not certain. The specimen sequenced was blood. This TCR came from a man aged 50 to 59 in good health. The CDR3 nucleotides are TGTGCCAGCAGCCAAGATCAGCGCAATGAGCAGTTCTTC. Its translation is CASSQDQRNEQFF.